The sequence of this T cell receptor (beta chain) was determined in a study of cytomegalovirus exposure and HLA in healthy donors. Findings of the study overall: When a later analysis compared HLA-associated TCR beta chains with equally common others, the HLA-associated chains turned out to be more clonally expanded and to have lower generation probabilities. The study listed approximately 160 cytomegalovirus-associated TCR beta chains. TRBV6-2, TRBV6-3 and some other V segments were unresolvable in 87-base-pair reads.

The PCR used 60 Vbeta and 13 Jbeta primers. TCRdb's table, derived via immunoSEQ multiplex PCR, lists solely in-frame clones and lacks some. This sample yields under 200,000 clones, of which 86% are seen a single time; approximately 2% belongs to the top ten. V shed 5 bases and J shed 4 bases, with 14 bases lying between them. CDR3 length: 15 amino acids. CDR1 is SGHVS and CDR2 is FQNEAQ in the germline V gene. This clone came up a few times. Its antigen is currently unknown. The clonotype comes from a woman aged 18 to 35 in good health and CMV-seronegative. This chain links TRBV7-8 with TRBJ2-2, with D tentatively TRBD2 (6 bases). Sequencing was carried out using PBMCs. The CDR3 DNA is TGTGCCAGCAGCCTCCGGACTACCGCCACCGGGGAGCTGTTTTTT. It specifies CASSLRTTATGELFF. Full variable domain (outside the CDR3, taken from reference TRBV7-8 and TRBJ2-2): GAGVSQSPRYKVAKRGQDVALRCDPISGHVSLFWYQQALGQGPEFLTYFQNEAQLDKSGLPSDRFFAERPEGSVSTLKIQRTQQEDSAVYLCASSLRTTATGELFFGEGSRLTVL.